This is a list of T cell receptor beta chains from one sample in a study of T cells after yellow fever vaccination. TCRdb re-called the 5' RACE reads through MiXCR, storing one row per CDR3 protein. The sample consists of hundreds of thousands of distinct CDR3 sequences, roughly a sixth of them appearing once. The sequencing here drew on PBMCs, taken before the yellow fever booster vaccination. The source of these receptors is a man younger than 35 who received the YFV17D yellow fever vaccine. The CDR3 runs from the conserved cysteine through the conserved F or W.

j_call: TRBJ2-2; v_call: TRBV20-1; cdr3_aa: CSARDIGGTNTGELFF
j_call: TRBJ1-5; v_call: TRBV2; cdr3_aa: CASSEDRGDQPQHF
j_call: TRBJ2-1; v_call: TRBV7-2; cdr3_aa: CASSRFNEQFF
j_call: TRBJ2-4; v_call: TRBV6-2/TRBV6-3; cdr3_aa: CASSTPSYRGQGAKNIQYF
j_call: TRBJ1-1; v_call: TRBV6-1; cdr3_aa: CASSEAEGTEAFF
j_call: TRBJ2-5; v_call: TRBV5-1; cdr3_aa: CASSRGAGDRPQETQYF
j_call: TRBJ2-1; v_call: TRBV7-9; cdr3_aa: CASSLAGSPYNEQFF
j_call: TRBJ2-3; v_call: TRBV3-1; cdr3_aa: CASSQRRGGRDTQYF
j_call: TRBJ2-3; v_call: TRBV12-3/TRBV12-4; cdr3_aa: CASSGASDTQYF
j_call: TRBJ1-1; v_call: TRBV5-4; cdr3_aa: CASGTDENTEAFF
j_call: TRBJ2-5; v_call: TRBV27; cdr3_aa: CASSPITGQETQYF
j_call: TRBJ2-4; v_call: TRBV4-3; cdr3_aa: CASSPSDRAILAKNIQYF
j_call: TRBJ2-1; v_call: TRBV6-1; cdr3_aa: CASSYMRTTPYNEQFF
j_call: TRBJ2-7; v_call: TRBV5-1; cdr3_aa: CASGIAGPFDEQYF
j_call: TRBJ2-1; v_call: TRBV29-1; cdr3_aa: CSVGLADFNEQFF
j_call: TRBJ1-2; v_call: TRBV5-1; cdr3_aa: CASSAPTGQGNYGYTF